This T cell receptor (beta chain) was sequenced during a study of T cell repertoires in cytomegalovirus infection. About the study: Recently identified HLA-C-restricted CMV epitopes were among the peptides used. Indications of both CMV infection and matching HLA type were provided by public TCR beta signatures.

Remarks on this clonotype: Its antigen remains unidentified.

TCRdb independently ran MiXCR on the reads; one entry per CDR3 protein. This table holds 700,000 to 900,000 distinct CDR3 sequences, under 35% found once. V gave up 7 bases and J gave up 9 bases; unmatched junction bases: 12. The germline gives CDR1 MNHEY, CDR2 SMNVEV (reference sequence). The CDR3 consists of 15 residues. Here the sequenced sample was cultured CD8+ T cells from PBMCs, taken from culture after CMV antigen stimulation. The source of this sequence is a human donor in good health (CMV status not recorded). Some clones in this sample may be carry-over from other donors' samples. This chain connects TRBV27 to TRBJ1-6; 7 bases are a match to TRBD1. The CDR3 loop is CASTLYTGASSPLHF. The CDR3 coding sequence is TGTGCCAGCACCCTTTATACAGGGGCGAGTTCACCCCTCCACTTT.